These T cell receptor beta chains were read from a single sample in a study of blood T cell repertoires in COVID-19. Assay: immunoSEQ multiplex PCR; the TCRdb copy retains only in-frame clones and omits some. Seen here are under 200,000 clones, just under 90% observed once, and the top ten hold 3.7%. The sample consisted of peripheral blood. These receptors all come from a young man with active or convalescent COVID-19. The CDR3 runs from the conserved cysteine through the conserved F or W. D genes are given only for firm matches. Size is stated for part of the rows, as once, few or many counts, or as a class when the clone is expanded.

d_gene,abundance,v_gene,j_gene,CDR3aa,CDR3nt
NA,once,TRBV30,TRBJ2-7,CAWSGVAGYEQYF,TGTGCCTGGAGTGGGGTCGCGGGATACGAGCAGTACTTC
NA,NA,TRBV7-6,TRBJ2-1,CASSLGSRRLVDAYNEQFF,TGTGCCAGCAGCTTAGGGTCTCGACGGCTAGTCGACGCCTACAATGAGCAGTTCTTC
NA,NA,TRBV7-8,TRBJ2-7,CASSLEAGNSYEQYF,TGTGCCAGCAGCTTAGAGGCGGGGAACTCCTACGAGCAGTACTTC
TRBD1,NA,TRBV7-9,TRBJ2-4,CASSALQGAVAKNIQYF,TGTGCCAGCAGCGCCCTACAGGGGGCCGTAGCCAAAAACATTCAGTACTTC
NA,NA,TRBV18,TRBJ1-6,CASSPLSATTNSPLHF,TGTGCCAGCTCACCACTTTCAGCTACTACAAATTCACCCCTCCACTTT
TRBD1,NA,TRBV30,TRBJ1-5,CAWSGQGDQPQHF,TGTGCCTGGTCGGGACAGGGTGACCAGCCCCAGCATTTT
NA,NA,TRBV28,TRBJ1-2,CASRMKLPAGYGYTF,TGTGCCAGCAGGATGAAACTCCCAGCGGGATATGGCTACACCTTC
TRBD1,NA,TRBV28,TRBJ1-2,CASSPLGQGQAYGYTF,TGTGCCAGCAGCCCTCTCGGACAGGGGCAGGCCTATGGCTACACCTTC
TRBD1,NA,TRBV9,TRBJ1-5,CASSVDGTGNQPQHF,TGTGCCAGCAGCGTAGATGGGACAGGCAATCAGCCCCAGCATTTT
NA,NA,TRBV28,TRBJ1-2,CASSWAGGYGYTF,TGTGCCAGCAGTTGGGCGGGTGGCTATGGCTACACCTTC
NA,once,TRBV28,TRBJ2-5,CASKGGYQETQYF,TGTGCCAGCAAAGGAGGGTACCAAGAGACCCAGTACTTC
NA,once,TRBV27,TRBJ1-1,CASSPPGAGAPREAFF,TGTGCCAGCAGTCCACCCGGGGCAGGGGCGCCCAGAGAAGCTTTCTTT
TRBD1,once,TRBV27,TRBJ1-2,CASSLISGGPLYYGYTF,TGTGCCAGCAGTTTAATATCAGGGGGCCCCCTCTACTATGGCTACACCTTC
NA,NA,TRBV24-1,TRBJ2-7,CATSDERSGSYEQYF,TGTGCCACCAGTGATGAGCGGTCAGGCTCCTACGAGCAGTACTTC
TRBD2,NA,TRBV7-6,TRBJ2-7,CASSLMAGAYEQYF,TGTGCCAGCAGCTTAATGGCGGGGGCCTACGAGCAGTACTTC
NA,NA,TRBV15,TRBJ2-5,CATSLGPEVETQYF,TGTGCCACCAGCCTGGGGCCCGAAGTAGAGACCCAGTACTTC
TRBD1,NA,TRBV2,TRBJ1-2,CASSPGQGNGYTF,TGTGCCAGCAGTCCAGGACAGGGGAATGGCTACACCTTC